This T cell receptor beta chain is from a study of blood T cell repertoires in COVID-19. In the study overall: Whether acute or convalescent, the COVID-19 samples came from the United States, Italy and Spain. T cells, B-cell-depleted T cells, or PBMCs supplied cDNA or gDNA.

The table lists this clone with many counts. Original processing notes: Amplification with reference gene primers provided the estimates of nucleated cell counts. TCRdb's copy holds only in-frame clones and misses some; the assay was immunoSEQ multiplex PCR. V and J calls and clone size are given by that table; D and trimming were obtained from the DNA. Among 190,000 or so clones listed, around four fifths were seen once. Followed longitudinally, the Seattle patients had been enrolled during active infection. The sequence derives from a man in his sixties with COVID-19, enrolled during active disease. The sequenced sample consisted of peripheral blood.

The CDR3 sequence: CAWGVYEQYF. The CDR3 DNA follows: TGTGCCTGGGGCGTCTACGAGCAGTACTTC. The V gene is TRBV30, the J gene TRBJ2-7; D is unclear. The CDR3 is 10 amino acids. The ends were cut back, 5 bases at V and 3 bases at J, with 5 bases in the middle. Germline lookup yields CDR1 GTSNPN and CDR2 SVGIG (reference sequence).